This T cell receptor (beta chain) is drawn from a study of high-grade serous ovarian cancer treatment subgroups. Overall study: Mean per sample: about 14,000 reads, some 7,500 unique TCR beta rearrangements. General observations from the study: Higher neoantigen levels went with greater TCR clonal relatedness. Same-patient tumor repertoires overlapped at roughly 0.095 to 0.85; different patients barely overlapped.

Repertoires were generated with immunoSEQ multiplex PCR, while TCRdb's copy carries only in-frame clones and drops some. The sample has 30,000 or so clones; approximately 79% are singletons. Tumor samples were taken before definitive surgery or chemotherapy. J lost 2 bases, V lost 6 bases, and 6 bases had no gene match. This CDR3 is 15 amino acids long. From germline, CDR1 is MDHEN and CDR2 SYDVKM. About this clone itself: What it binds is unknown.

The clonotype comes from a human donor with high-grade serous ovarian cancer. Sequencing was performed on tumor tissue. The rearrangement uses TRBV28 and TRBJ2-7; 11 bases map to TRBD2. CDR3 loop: CASSQTSGIPYEQYF. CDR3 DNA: TGTGCCAGCAGCCAGACTAGCGGGATTCCCTACGAGCAGTACTTC.